These 23 T cell receptor beta chains came from one sample sequenced in a study of T-cell reconstitution after alpha-beta-depleted transplantation in children. Unique molecular identifiers were incorporated when the TCRbeta library was constructed. A single record per CDR3 protein comes from TCRdb applying MiXCR to the PCR reads. In the table there are 900,000 or so distinct CDR3 sequences, approximately 15% of which are singletons. Sequencing used PBMCs, mostly from graft donor cells, obtained 360 days after TCRalphabeta/CD19-depleted stem cell transplant. Receptor source: a male patient between 10 and 17 years old who had a stem cell transplant for acute lymphoblastic leukemia, so the T cells may come from the graft donor.

This clonotype was observed many times. This sequence joins TRBV6-5 and TRBJ2-5; D remains ambiguous. CDR1 and CDR2 from the germline V gene are MNHEY and SVGAGI. Trimming cost V 0 bases and J 4 bases, with 18 bases left between them. The CDR3 length is 17 residues. The CDR3 protein is CASSYSADSLPGETQYF. The CDR3 DNA is TGTGCCAGCAGTTACTCCGCCGATTCCCTCCCTGGAGAGACCCAGTACTTC.

V and J are TRBV4-1 and TRBJ2-1; D is ambiguous. Germline assignment: CDR1 MGHRA and CDR2 YSYEKL. This CDR3 has 15 amino acids. The V end was cut by 0 bases, the J end by 3 bases, with 9 bases between. The CDR3 protein is CASSQDPTLYNEQFF. The CDR3 bases are TGCGCCAGCAGCCAAGATCCCACCCTCTACAATGAGCAGTTCTTC.

The chain joins TRBV18 to TRBJ2-7, with a tentative D call TRBD2 (7 bases). Per the germline V gene, CDR1 is KGHSH and CDR2 is LQKENI. This CDR3 is 13 amino acids long. The V gene lost 5 bases and the J gene lost 5 bases, with 13 bases spanning the gap. The CDR3 loop is CASSVRGRDEQYF. The DNA for the CDR3 is TGTGCCAGCTCAGTGCGGGGGCGTGACGAGCAGTACTTC.

The chain couples TRBV27 to TRBJ2-7, with 7 positions matching TRBD2. Germline V CDR1 and CDR2: MNHEY, SMNVEV (reference sequence). The CDR3 is 15 amino acids. With V trimmed by 2 bases and J by 2 bases, 6 bases remained unmatched. The CDR3 DNA follows: TGTGCCAGCAGTTTAGGTGCAGGGAGGGCCTACGAGCAGTACTTC. This codes for CASSLGAGRAYEQYF.

The chain has TRBV27 and TRBJ2-1, with no clear D. The germline V gene encodes CDR1 MNHEY and CDR2 SMNVEV (reference sequence). V gave up 3 bases and J gave up 6 bases, with 9 bases separating them. CDR3 length equals 13 residues. The CDR3 reads CASSLARSNEQFF. The CDR3 bases are TGTGCCAGCAGTTTGGCTAGATCCAATGAGCAGTTCTTC.

In its sample, this clonotype was seen a few times. This rearrangement joins TRBV5-1 to TRBJ2-7; 7 bases match TRBD1. Trimming at V came to 10 bases and at J to 2 bases, leaving 12 bases not matched to a gene. CDR1 and CDR2 (germline): SGHRS, YFSETQ. CDR3 length equals 14 residues. The CDR3 region has the DNA TGCGCCTCAGCAACCTACAGGGGACCCTACGAGCAGTACTTC. It yields the protein CASATYRGPYEQYF.

The rearrangement links TRBV20-1 to TRBJ2-1; 7 nucleotides match TRBD2. Per germline, CDR1 DFQATT and CDR2 SNEGSKA (reference sequence). With 1 base clipped from V and 7 bases from J, the junction kept 10 bases outside the gene matches. The CDR3 length is 15 residues. The CDR3 region has the DNA TGCAGTGCTAGAGGTCTAGGGGACTATAGAAATGAGCAGTTCTTC. Residues: CSARGLGDYRNEQFF.

Only a few counts were recorded for this clonotype. Sequence at one end of the junction differs from germline and may be a read error. The rearrangement joins TRBV28 to TRBJ2-7; no reliable D call. The germline V gene has CDR1 MDHEN and CDR2 SYDVKM. This CDR3 contains 12 residues. The CDR3 loop reads CATTVISYEQYF. The CDR3 bases are TGTGCCACTACGGTAATCTCCTATGAGCAGTACTTC.

The chain recombines TRBV15 with TRBJ1-1; D unclear. The germline V and J ends were trimmed by 9 bases and 3 bases, with 14 bases remaining between them. Germline CDR1 is LNHNV and CDR2 is YYDKDF (reference sequence). The CDR3 loop spans 13 amino acids. The chain's CDR3 is CATVDLPYTEAFF. The CDR3 DNA reads TGTGCCACGGTGGACCTTCCATACACTGAAGCTTTCTTT.

This chain joins TRBV24-1 and TRBJ2-7; the match to TRBD2 covers 9 bases. The V and J ends lost 9 bases and 6 bases, in that order; junction bases with no gene match: 8. There are 13 residues in the CDR3. Looked up from germline, CDR1 is KGHDR and CDR2 is SFDVKD. CDR3: CATAAGGYGEQYF. CDR3 coding DNA: TGTGCCACCGCAGCGGGAGGTTATGGCGAGCAGTACTTC.

This clonotype has only a few counts. V gene TRBV12-3 or TRBV12-4 combines with J gene TRBJ2-1; 9 nucleotides line up with TRBD2. The CDR3 consists of 15 residues. V shed 1 base, J shed 5 bases, and the junction held 3 bases outside the gene matches. CDR3 nucleotide sequence: TGTGCCAGCAGTTTAGAGGGCGGGAGGGACAATGAGCAGTTCTTC. This sequence encodes CASSLEGGRDNEQFF.

J is TRBJ2-5 and V is TRBV11-2; D gene ambiguous. V was clipped by 1 base and J by 0 bases, with 6 bases between them. Per germline, CDR1 SGHAT and CDR2 FQNNGV. This CDR3 is built from 14 residues. The CDR3 loop reads CASSLAIYQETQYF. The CDR3, as DNA: TGTGCCAGCAGCTTAGCAATTTACCAAGAGACCCAGTACTTC.

This clonotype was seen more than once but under ten times. The chain combines TRBV5-1 with TRBJ2-7; TRBD2 matches at 9 bases. This CDR3 comprises 14 residues. J gave up 4 bases and V 1 base, and 3 bases lay outside the gene matches. Germline V CDR1 and CDR2: SGHRS, YFSETQ. The CDR3 region is CASSLSGGLYEQYF. The CDR3 DNA sequence: TGCGCCAGCAGCTTGAGCGGGGGGTTGTACGAGCAGTACTTC.

There are a few counts of this clonotype. CDR3 region: CASSLPGTSGTDTQYF. The DNA of the CDR3 is TGCGCCAGCAGCTTACCCGGGACTAGTGGCACAGATACGCAGTATTTT. The chain has TRBV5-1 and TRBJ2-3, with 8 bases that match TRBD2. V lost 2 bases to trimming and J lost 1 base; unmatched junction nucleotides: 6. Per the germline V gene, CDR1 is SGHRS and CDR2 is YFSETQ. The CDR3 extends over 16 amino acids.

This clonotype was counted only a few times. The V and J genes are TRBV10-3 and TRBJ2-1; possibly TRBD1 or TRBD2 for D (6 bases each). CDR1 ENHRY and CDR2 SYGVKD come from the germline V gene. Trimming took 4 bases from V and 4 from J, leaving 20 bases between them. The CDR3 consists of 17 residues. The CDR3 bases are TGTGCCATCAGTGTATTCCATGGAGGGGGGATTTACAATGAGCAGTTCTTC. Its protein is CAISVFHGGGIYNEQFF.

The rearrangement uses TRBV3-1 and TRBJ2-7; TRBD2 is a possible D gene (6 bases). The ends were cut back, 10 bases at V and 0 bases at J, with 13 bases in the middle. This CDR3 contains 13 residues. In germline, CDR1 is LGHDT, CDR2 YNNKEL (reference sequence). Here the CDR3 reads CATTGAASYEQYF. CDR3 DNA: TGTGCCACGACGGGAGCCGCCTCCTACGAGCAGTACTTC.

This chain links TRBV6-1 with TRBJ2-3; 8 nucleotides agree with TRBD2. J lost 4 bases, V lost 8 bases, and 8 bases had no gene match. Looked up from germline, CDR1 is MNHNS and CDR2 is SASEGT. The CDR3 length is 14 residues. Written as DNA, the CDR3 is TGTGCCAGCCTAAGGACTAGCAAGGCAGATACGCAGTATTTT. As protein: CASLRTSKADTQYF.

In its sample, this clonotype was seen a few times. The gene calls are TRBV12-3 or TRBV12-4 and TRBJ2-5, with 7 bases aligning to TRBD1. CDR3 length: 13 amino acids. V shed 6 bases and J 5 bases; nucleotides not matched to a gene: 6. This chain's CDR3 is CASRPGTEETQYF. Written as DNA, the CDR3 is TGTGCCAGCAGACCCGGGACAGAGGAGACCCAGTACTTC.

This clonotype occurred a few times. This chain joins TRBV5-1 and TRBJ1-2, with 9 positions matching TRBD1. This CDR3 contains 15 residues. Germline V gene sequence: CDR1 SGHRS, CDR2 YFSETQ. V lost 5 bases to trimming and J lost 3 bases; unmatched junction nucleotides: 8. The CDR3 DNA reads as TGCGCCAGCAGGCCCACAGGGGGCTATCACTATGGCTACACCTTC. Translating it yields CASRPTGGYHYGYTF.

The rearrangement uses TRBV2 and TRBJ2-1; 7 nucleotides match TRBD2. CDR1 SNHLY and CDR2 FYNNEI come from the germline V gene. The CDR3 has 12 amino acids. Trimming took 5 bases from V and 9 from J; bases not matched to a gene: 4. In DNA form, the CDR3 reads TGTGCCAGCAGTCTTAGCGGGCTTGAGCAGTTCTTC. Amino acids: CASSLSGLEQFF.

V usage is TRBV4-1 and J usage is TRBJ2-7, with unresolved D. Trimming removed 3 bases from V and 10 bases from J, with 19 bases in between. Germline assignment: CDR1 MGHRA and CDR2 YSYEKL. CDR3 size: 14 residues. CDR3 DNA sequence: TGCGCCAGCAGCCACCCCTGGCGCAGGACCCATCAGTACTTC. It yields the protein CASSHPWRRTHQYF.

In this sample, this clonotype turned up a few times. The V gene is TRBV15, the J gene TRBJ2-7; D gene uncertain. The V and J ends lost 1 base and 0 bases respectively, with 10 bases between them. CDR3 length: 15 amino acids. Germline assignment: CDR1 LNHNV and CDR2 YYDKDF (reference sequence). The CDR3 spells CATSRGTGGSYEQYF. DNA for the CDR3: TGTGCCACCAGCAGAGGTACGGGCGGCTCCTACGAGCAGTACTTC.

This chain connects TRBV7-2 to TRBJ1-2; maybe TRBD1 (6 bases). Trimming cost V 9 bases and J 1 base, with 15 bases left between them. Germline assignment: CDR1 SGHTA and CDR2 FQGNSA. This CDR3 is built from 14 residues. DNA of the CDR3: TGTGCCAGTCGGGCGGACAGCTATAACTATGGCTACACCTTC. As protein: CASRADSYNYGYTF.